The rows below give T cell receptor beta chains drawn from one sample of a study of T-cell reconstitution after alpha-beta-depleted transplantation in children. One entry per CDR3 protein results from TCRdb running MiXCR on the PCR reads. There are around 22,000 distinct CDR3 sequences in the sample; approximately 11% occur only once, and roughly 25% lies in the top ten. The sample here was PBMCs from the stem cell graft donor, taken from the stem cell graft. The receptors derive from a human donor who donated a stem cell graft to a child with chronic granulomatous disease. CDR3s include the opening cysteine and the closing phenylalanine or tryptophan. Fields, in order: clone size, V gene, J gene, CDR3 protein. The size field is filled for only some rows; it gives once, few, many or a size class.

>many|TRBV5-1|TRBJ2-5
CASSLVRGSAKETQYF
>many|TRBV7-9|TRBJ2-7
CASSPQAAAYEQYF
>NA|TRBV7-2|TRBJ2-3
CASSLARQGIITDTQYF
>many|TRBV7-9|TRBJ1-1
CASSLDHWTGNTEAFF
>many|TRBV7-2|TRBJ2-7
CASTIRESSYEQYF
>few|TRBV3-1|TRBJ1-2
CASRSQNGFSSHGYTF
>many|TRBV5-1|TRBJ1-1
CASRNQGNTEAFF
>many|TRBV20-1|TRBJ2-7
CSVRPGDGPYEQYF
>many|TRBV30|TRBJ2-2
CAWSAKNTGELFF
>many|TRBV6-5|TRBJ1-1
CASSYRGGDAFF
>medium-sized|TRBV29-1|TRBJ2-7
CSVSGQGYEQYF
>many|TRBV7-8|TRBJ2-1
CASSLAASGGYNEQFF
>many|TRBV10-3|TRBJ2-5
CAIGGETQYF
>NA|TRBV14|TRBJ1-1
CASSPGTANTEAFF
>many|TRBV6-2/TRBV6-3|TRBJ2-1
CASSYGGPYNEQFF
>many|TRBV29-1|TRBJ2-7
CSVVDRAAVSSYEQYF
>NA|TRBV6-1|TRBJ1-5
CASSTGRNQPQHF
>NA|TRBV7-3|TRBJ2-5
CASSLDPRETQYF
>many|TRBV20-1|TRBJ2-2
CSARDLRGHTGELFF